The 9 T cell receptor beta chains in this list originate from one sample, sequenced in a study of T cell repertoires in cytomegalovirus infection. TCRdb analysed the reads with MiXCR anew, one entry per CDR3 protein. Of under 350,000 distinct CDR3 sequences in the sample, approximately 8.9% were seen once. Sequenced: PBMCs. These receptors were obtained from a human donor in good health (CMV status not recorded). Some clones in this sample may be carry-over from other donors' samples.

This clonotype occurred many times. The J gene is TRBJ2-5, the V gene TRBV5-1; D is perhaps TRBD2 (6 bases). The CDR3 has 14 amino acids. Germline loops: CDR1 SGHRS, CDR2 YFSETQ. Deletions cut 1 base from V and 2 bases from J, with 9 bases between. The CDR3 here is CASSLNGGQETQYF. The CDR3 DNA reads TGCGCCAGCAGCTTGAACGGGGGACAAGAGACCCAGTACTTC.

This rearrangement joins TRBV29-1 to TRBJ1-5, with unresolved D. The CDR3 is made up of 12 amino acids. Trimming removed 8 bases from V and 3 bases from J, with 11 bases in between. Germline-derived CDR1 and CDR2 are SQVTM and ANQGSEA. The chain's CDR3 is CSPHWPNQPQHF. Written as DNA, the CDR3 is TGCAGCCCCCACTGGCCCAATCAGCCCCAGCATTTT.

In this sample, this clonotype turned up many times. The chain links TRBV10-2 to TRBJ1-2, with D possibly matching TRBD1 (5 bases). Germline assignment: CDR1 WSHSY and CDR2 SAAADI. Trimming shortened V by 3 bases and J by 4 bases, and 12 bases separated the two germline ends. The CDR3 consists of 14 residues. The CDR3 sequence: CASSDGSRVYGYTF. The CDR3 DNA sequence: TGCGCCAGCAGTGACGGGAGCAGGGTCTATGGCTACACCTTC.

This clonotype was seen only a few times. J is TRBJ2-2 and V is TRBV4-2, with 7 bases matching TRBD2. V was pared by 0 bases and J by 3 bases, with 4 bases of the junction left unmatched. The CDR3 spans 16 residues. From germline, CDR1 is LGHNA and CDR2 YNFKEQ. CDR3 in amino acids: CASSQEAGDHTGELFF. DNA for the CDR3: TGTGCCAGCAGCCAAGAGGCGGGGGACCACACCGGGGAGCTGTTTTTT.

This clonotype was seen ten or more times. This sequence joins TRBV20-1 and TRBJ2-7; tentative D call: TRBD1 (5 bases). V lost 0 bases and J 2 bases, leaving 11 bases between the germline ends. Germline assignment: CDR1 DFQATT and CDR2 SNEGSKA (reference sequence). This CDR3 comprises 14 residues. The CDR3 region has the DNA TGCAGTGCTAGAGATCGCAGGGTCACCTACGAGCAGTACGTC. This gives the protein CSARDRRVTYEQYV.

This clonotype was seen many times. This sequence joins TRBV20-1 and TRBJ2-5; 8 nucleotides agree with TRBD1. The CDR3 runs to 17 residues. Germline loops: CDR1 DFQATT, CDR2 SNEGSKA (reference sequence). J was trimmed by 3 bases and V by 5 bases; bases with no gene match: 17. Here the CDR3 DNA reads TGCAGTGCTTTCAGGACAGGGTATCGTTTTAGGGAAGAGACCCAGTACTTC. Residues: CSAFRTGYRFREETQYF.

This clonotype was observed a handful of times. The chain employs TRBV10-3 and TRBJ2-1; 8 positions agree with TRBD1. The CDR3 is 14 amino acids. Germline values: CDR1 ENHRY, CDR2 SYGVKD. Trimming at V came to 7 bases and at J to 3 bases, leaving 5 bases not matched to a gene. The CDR3 spells CAINGQGGYNEQFF. The CDR3 DNA is TGTGCCATCAACGGACAGGGTGGCTACAATGAGCAGTTCTTC.

This clonotype was observed many times. V is TRBV7-2 and J is TRBJ2-5; 8 positions match TRBD2. The CDR3 length is 16 residues. The ends lost 5 bases at V and 4 bases at J; junction bases unmatched: 12. Germline lookup yields CDR1 SGHTA and CDR2 FQGNSA. The CDR3 protein is CASSQARSAGGETQYF. The CDR3 DNA reads TGTGCCAGCAGCCAAGCTCGGTCTGCGGGGGGAGAGACCCAGTACTTC. The variable domain in full, completed from reference TRBV7-2 and TRBJ2-5, reads GAGVSQSPSNKVTEKGKDVELRCDPISGHTALYWYRQSLGQGLEFLIYFQGNSAPDKSGLPSDRFSAERTGGSVSTLTIQRTQQEDSAVYLCASSQARSAGGETQYFGPGTRLLVL.

J is TRBJ2-1 and V is TRBV2, with 8 bases fitting TRBD1. The CDR3 loop spans 14 amino acids. J gave up 7 bases and V 3 bases, and 5 bases lay outside the gene matches. CDR1 is SNHLY and CDR2 is FYNNEI in the germline V gene. This chain's CDR3 is CASSDGRGQNEQFF. CDR3 DNA: TGTGCCAGCAGTGATGGCAGGGGGCAGAATGAGCAGTTCTTC.